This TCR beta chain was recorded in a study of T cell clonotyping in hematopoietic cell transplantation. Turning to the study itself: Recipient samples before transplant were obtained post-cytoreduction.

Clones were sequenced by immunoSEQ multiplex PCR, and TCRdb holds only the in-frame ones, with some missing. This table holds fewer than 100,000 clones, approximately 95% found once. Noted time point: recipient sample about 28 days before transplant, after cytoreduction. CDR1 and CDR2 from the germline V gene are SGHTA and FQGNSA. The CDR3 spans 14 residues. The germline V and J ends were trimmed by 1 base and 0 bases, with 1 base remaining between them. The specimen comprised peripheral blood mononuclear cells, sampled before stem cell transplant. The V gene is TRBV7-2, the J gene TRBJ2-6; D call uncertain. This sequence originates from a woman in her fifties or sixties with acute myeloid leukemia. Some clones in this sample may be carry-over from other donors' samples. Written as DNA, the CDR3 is TGTGCCAGCAGCTTAGACTCTGGGGCCAACGTCCTGACTTTC. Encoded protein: CASSLDSGANVLTF.